This T cell receptor (beta chain) was found in a study of spatial heterogeneity in lung cancer. The overall study: Bulk RNA-seq from matched material yielded a T cell module score that correlated strongly with TCR transcript counts in tumor regions.

The V and J ends lost 6 bases and 6 bases respectively, with 12 bases between them. Germline assignment: CDR1 DFQATT and CDR2 SNEGSKA (reference sequence). This CDR3 contains 11 residues. TCRdb re-analysed the 5' RACE reads in MiXCR, keeping a single row per CDR3 protein. The data show 8,500 to 10,000 distinct CDR3 sequences, with roughly half seen just once and 28% held by the top ten. Study findings and constraints: Tumor mutation counts were tracked by expanded intratumoral alpha and beta TCR counts.

Time point noted: sample taken at primary tumor resection. A remark on this clonotype: Its antigen is unknown.

Sequencing used lung tumor tissue, obtained at surgery. The V gene is TRBV20-1, the J gene TRBJ2-7, with D possibly TRBD1 on 6 matching bases. This sequence was found in a female donor with early-stage non-small cell lung cancer. The CDR3 here is CSAQQGPEQYF. The CDR3 DNA sequence: TGCAGTGCCCAACAGGGCCCCGAGCAGTACTTC.